The sequence of this TCR beta chain was determined in a study of blood T cell repertoires in COVID-19. In the study overall: Both acute and convalescent COVID-19 samples were obtained from the United States, Italy and Spain. T cells, B-cell-depleted T cells, or PBMCs supplied cDNA or gDNA.

V gave up 0 bases and J gave up 5 bases; unmatched junction bases: 6. The CDR3 contains 16 residues. Looked up from germline, CDR1 is MNHEY and CDR2 is SVGEGT. Per the study methods: From reference gene primer amplification, estimates of nucleated cell counts were derived. Measured with immunoSEQ multiplex PCR; TCRdb has only the in-frame clones, and not every one. V, J and clone size are those of that table, while D and trimming were read from the DNA. This sample has nearly 110,000 clones; less than 80% occur once, and the top ten carry approximately 6.2%. The chain couples TRBV6-2 or TRBV6-3 to TRBJ2-1; 8 positions agree with TRBD2. This TCR was sampled from an elderly man with COVID-19, enrolled during active disease. Material for sequencing was peripheral blood. In DNA, the CDR3 is TGTGCCAGCAGTTACTCACCCGGGAGGGGTCACAATGAGCAGTTCTTC. Translating it yields CASSYSPGRGHNEQFF.